In its sample, the clone carrying this TCR beta chain was seen once. This sample is part of a study of CD8 T cells in Susac syndrome. Random hexamers were used to reverse transcribe the RNA input (roughly 0.5 to 1 ug). It was immunoSEQ multiplex PCR that amplified TCR beta CDR3 across 54 Vbeta and 13 Jbeta. MiXCR, run by TCRdb on the immunoSEQ multiplex PCR reads, gives a single entry per CDR3 protein. The sample lists 150,000 to 200,000 distinct CDR3 sequences; 85% to 95% were seen once. Germline V gene data show CDR1 as SGDLS and CDR2 as YYNGEE. V lost 0 bases, J lost 2 bases, and 0 bases stayed unmatched. This CDR3 comprises 16 residues. Healthy donors acted as controls, with matching for age and sex. TEMRA cells were enriched by FACS, and CD4+ and CD8+ T cells were negatively isolated.

The sequence was collected from a human donor in good health. The gene calls are TRBV9 and TRBJ2-1; 12 bases fit TRBD2. The sequenced material came from CD4+ T cells from PBMCs. CDR3 nucleotide sequence: TGTGCCAGCAGCGTAGCTAGCGGGGGGGCCTACAATGAGCAGTTCTTC. This codes for CASSVASGGAYNEQFF.